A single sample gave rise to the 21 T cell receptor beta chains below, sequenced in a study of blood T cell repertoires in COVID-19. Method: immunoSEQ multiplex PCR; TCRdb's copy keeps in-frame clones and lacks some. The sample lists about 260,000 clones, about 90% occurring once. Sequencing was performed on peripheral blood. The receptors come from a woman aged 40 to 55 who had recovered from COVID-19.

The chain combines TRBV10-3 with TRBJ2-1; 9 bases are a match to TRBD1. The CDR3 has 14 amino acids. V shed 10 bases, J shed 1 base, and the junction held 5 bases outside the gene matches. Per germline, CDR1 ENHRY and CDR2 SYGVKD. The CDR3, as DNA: TGTGCCACGACAGGGGGAGTGTCCTACAATGAGCAGTTCTTC. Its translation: CATTGGVSYNEQFF.

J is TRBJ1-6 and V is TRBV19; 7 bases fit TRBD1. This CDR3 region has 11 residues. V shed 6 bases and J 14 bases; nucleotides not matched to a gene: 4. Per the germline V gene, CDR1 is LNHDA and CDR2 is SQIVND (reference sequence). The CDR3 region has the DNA TGTGCCAGTAGGGGACAGTTGTCCCTCCACTTT. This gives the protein CASRGQLSLHF.

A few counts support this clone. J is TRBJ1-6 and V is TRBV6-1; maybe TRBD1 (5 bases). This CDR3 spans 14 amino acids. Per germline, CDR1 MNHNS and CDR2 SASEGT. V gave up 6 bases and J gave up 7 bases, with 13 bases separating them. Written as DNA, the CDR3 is TGTGCCAGCAGCGCGGGGGGGGACAATTCACCCCTCCACTTT. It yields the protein CASSAGGDNSPLHF.

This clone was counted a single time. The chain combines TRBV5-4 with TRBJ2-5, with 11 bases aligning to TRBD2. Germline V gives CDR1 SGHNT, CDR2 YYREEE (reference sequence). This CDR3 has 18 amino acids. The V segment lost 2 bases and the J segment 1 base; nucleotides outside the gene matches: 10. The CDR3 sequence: CASSLGGLAGGSQETQYF. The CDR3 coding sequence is TGTGCCAGCAGCTTAGGAGGGCTAGCGGGGGGCTCCCAAGAGACCCAGTACTTC.

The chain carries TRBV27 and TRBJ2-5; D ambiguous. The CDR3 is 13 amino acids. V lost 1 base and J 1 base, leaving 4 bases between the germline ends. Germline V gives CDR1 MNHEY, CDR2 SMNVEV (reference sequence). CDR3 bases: TGTGCCAGCAGTTTATGGCCCCAAGAGACCCAGTACTTC. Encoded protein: CASSLWPQETQYF.

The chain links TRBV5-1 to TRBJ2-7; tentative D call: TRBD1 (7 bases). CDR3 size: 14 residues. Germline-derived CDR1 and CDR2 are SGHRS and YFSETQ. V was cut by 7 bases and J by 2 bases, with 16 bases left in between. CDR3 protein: CASSEGAGAYEQYF. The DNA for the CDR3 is TGCGCCAGCTCGGAGGGGGCAGGGGCCTACGAGCAGTACTTC.

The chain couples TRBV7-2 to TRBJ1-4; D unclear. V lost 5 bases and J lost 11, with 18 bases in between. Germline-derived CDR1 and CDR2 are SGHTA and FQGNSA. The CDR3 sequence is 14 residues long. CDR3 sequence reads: CASSQAIPRGKLFF. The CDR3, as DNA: TGTGCCAGCAGCCAGGCCATACCTCGCGGGAAACTGTTTTTT.

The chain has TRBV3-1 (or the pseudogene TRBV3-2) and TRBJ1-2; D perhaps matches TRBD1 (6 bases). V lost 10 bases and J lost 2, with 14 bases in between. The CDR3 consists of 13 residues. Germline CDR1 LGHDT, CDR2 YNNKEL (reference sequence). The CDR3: CATLGQSNYGYTF. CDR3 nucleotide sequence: TGTGCCACCCTAGGACAGTCCAACTATGGCTACACCTTC.

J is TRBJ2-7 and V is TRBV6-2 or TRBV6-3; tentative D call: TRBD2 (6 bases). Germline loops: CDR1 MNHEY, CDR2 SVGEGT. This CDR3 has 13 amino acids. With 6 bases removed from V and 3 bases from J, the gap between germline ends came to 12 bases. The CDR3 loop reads CASSTWRGYEQYF. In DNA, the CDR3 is TGTGCCAGCAGCACTTGGAGGGGCTACGAGCAGTACTTC.

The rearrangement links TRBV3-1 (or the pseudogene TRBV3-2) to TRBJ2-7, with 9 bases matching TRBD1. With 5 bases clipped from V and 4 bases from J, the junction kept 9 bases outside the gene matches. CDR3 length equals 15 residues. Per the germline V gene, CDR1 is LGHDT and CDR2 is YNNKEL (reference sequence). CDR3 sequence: CASSEAGTGWYEQYF. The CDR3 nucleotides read TGTGCCAGCAGCGAGGCCGGGACAGGGTGGTACGAGCAGTACTTC.

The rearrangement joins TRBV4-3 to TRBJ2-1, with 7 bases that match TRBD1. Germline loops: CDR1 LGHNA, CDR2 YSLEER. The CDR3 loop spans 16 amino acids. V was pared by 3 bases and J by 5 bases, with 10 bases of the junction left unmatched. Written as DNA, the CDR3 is TGCGCCAGCAGCCACGGACGACAGGGAATAAACAATGAGCAGTTCTTC. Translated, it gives CASSHGRQGINNEQFF.

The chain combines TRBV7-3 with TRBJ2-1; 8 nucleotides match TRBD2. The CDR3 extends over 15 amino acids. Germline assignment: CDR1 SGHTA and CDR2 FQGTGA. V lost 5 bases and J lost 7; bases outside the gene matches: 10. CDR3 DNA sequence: TGTGCCAGCAGCCCCTCAGCGGGGGCAGGAAATGAGCAGTTCTTC. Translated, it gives CASSPSAGAGNEQFF.

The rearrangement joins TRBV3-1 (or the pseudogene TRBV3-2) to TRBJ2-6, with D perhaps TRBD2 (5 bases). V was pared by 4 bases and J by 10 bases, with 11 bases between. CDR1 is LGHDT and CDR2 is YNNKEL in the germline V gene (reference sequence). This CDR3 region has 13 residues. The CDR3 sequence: CASSLDPGNVLTF. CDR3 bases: TGTGCCAGCAGCCTAGACCCGGGGAACGTCCTGACTTTC.

CDR3 residues: CASSTQQGANEQFF. CDR3 nucleotides: TGCGCCAGCAGCACCCAACAGGGAGCCAATGAGCAGTTCTTC. The chain employs TRBV5-1 and TRBJ2-1, with a tentative D call TRBD1 (6 bases). The germline V and J ends were trimmed by 4 bases and 6 bases, with 14 bases remaining between them. The CDR3 runs 14 residues. Germline CDR1 is SGHRS and CDR2 is YFSETQ.

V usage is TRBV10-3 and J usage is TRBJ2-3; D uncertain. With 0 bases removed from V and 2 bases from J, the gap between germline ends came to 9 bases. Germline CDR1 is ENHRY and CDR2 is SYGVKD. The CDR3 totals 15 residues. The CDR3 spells CAISESYGYTDTQYF. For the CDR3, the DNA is TGTGCCATCAGTGAGTCATACGGTTACACAGATACGCAGTATTTT.

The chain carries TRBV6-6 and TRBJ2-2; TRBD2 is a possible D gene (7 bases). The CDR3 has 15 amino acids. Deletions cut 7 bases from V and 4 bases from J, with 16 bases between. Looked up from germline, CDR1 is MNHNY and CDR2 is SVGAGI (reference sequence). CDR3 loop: CASKQGGLVTGELFF. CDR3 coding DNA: TGTGCCAGCAAACAGGGCGGACTAGTCACCGGGGAGCTGTTTTTT.

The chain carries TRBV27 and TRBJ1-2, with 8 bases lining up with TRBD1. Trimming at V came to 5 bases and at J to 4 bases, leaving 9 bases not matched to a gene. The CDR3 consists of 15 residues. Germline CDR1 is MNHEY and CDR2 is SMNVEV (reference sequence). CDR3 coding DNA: TGTGCCAGCAGTACGGTCCCGGGGACAGGCTATGGCTACACCTTC. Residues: CASSTVPGTGYGYTF.

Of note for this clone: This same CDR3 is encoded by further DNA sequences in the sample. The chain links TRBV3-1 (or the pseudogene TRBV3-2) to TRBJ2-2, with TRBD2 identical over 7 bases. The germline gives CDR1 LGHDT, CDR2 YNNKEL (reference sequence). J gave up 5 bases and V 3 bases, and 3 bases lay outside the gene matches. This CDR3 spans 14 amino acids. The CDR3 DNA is TGTGCCAGCAGCCAGGTGGGAGGGACCGGGGAGCTGTTTTTT. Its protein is CASSQVGGTGELFF.

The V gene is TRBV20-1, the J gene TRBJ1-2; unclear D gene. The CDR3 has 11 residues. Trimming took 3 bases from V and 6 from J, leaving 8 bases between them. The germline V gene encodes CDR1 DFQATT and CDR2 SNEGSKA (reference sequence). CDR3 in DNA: TGCAGTGCTAGTCGCCGGGATGGCTACACCTTC. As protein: CSASRRDGYTF.

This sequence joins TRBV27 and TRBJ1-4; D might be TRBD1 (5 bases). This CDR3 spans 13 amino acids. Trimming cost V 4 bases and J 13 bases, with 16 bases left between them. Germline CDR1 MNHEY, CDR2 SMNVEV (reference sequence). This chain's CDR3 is CASSWWGGDRLFF. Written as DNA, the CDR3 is TGTGCCAGCAGTTGGTGGGGAGGGGATAGACTGTTTTTT.

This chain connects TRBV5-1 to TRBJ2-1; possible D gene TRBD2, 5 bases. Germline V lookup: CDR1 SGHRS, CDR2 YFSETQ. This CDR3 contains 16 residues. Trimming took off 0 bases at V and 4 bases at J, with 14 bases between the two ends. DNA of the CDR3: TGCGCCAGCAGCTTGGCCCGGACTGCTGGGTACAATGAGCAGTTCTTC. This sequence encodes CASSLARTAGYNEQFF.